The 12 T cell receptor beta chains given below trace back to one sample, sequenced in a study of T cell repertoires in cytomegalovirus infection. One entry per CDR3 protein, called by TCRdb with MiXCR from the reads. The data contain approximately 500,000 distinct CDR3 sequences, around 11% of them singletons. Sequencing was carried out using PBMCs. The receptors here all came from a human donor in good health (CMV status not recorded). Some clones in this sample may be carry-over from other donors' samples.

This clonotype has a single count. The chain is built from TRBV7-6 and TRBJ1-1; D might be TRBD1 (5 bases). Germline V gene data show CDR1 as SGHVS and CDR2 as FNYEAQ. Deletions cut 4 bases from V and 0 bases from J, with 15 bases between. This CDR3 region has 16 residues. The CDR3 bases are TGTGCCAGCAGCTCAGGGAACTCAATCATGAACACTGAAGCTTTCTTT. Protein sequence: CASSSGNSIMNTEAFF.

This clonotype showed up many times. The chain is built from TRBV5-4 and TRBJ2-2, with D perhaps given as TRBD1 or TRBD2 (5 bases each). The CDR3 is made up of 16 amino acids. Deletions cut 4 bases from V and 3 bases from J, with 16 bases between. Germline CDR1 reads SGHNT; CDR2 reads YYREEE (reference sequence). The CDR3 here is CASSPEERGDTGELFF. The CDR3 DNA reads as TGTGCCAGCAGCCCAGAGGAGAGGGGAGACACCGGGGAGCTGTTTTTT.

The sample holds many counts of this clonotype. The chain combines TRBV5-4 with TRBJ2-2; D uncertain. Trimming cost V 4 bases and J 0 bases, with 13 bases left between them. Germline loops: CDR1 SGHNT, CDR2 YYREEE (reference sequence). This CDR3 comprises 16 residues. This CDR3 reads CASSQRTVANTGELFF. CDR3 DNA: TGTGCCAGCAGCCAACGGACGGTAGCGAACACCGGGGAGCTGTTTTTT.

This clonotype was detected only a few times. The V gene is TRBV9, the J gene TRBJ2-3; perhaps TRBD2 as D (8 bases). Trimming stripped 4 bases from V and 6 bases from J, with 21 bases between. This CDR3 is 16 amino acids long. Germline V gives CDR1 SGDLS, CDR2 YYNGEE. CDR3 protein: CASSQWTGQRGDTQYF. CDR3 bases: TGTGCCAGCAGCCAATGGACAGGACAGCGGGGGGATACGCAGTATTTT.

Ten or more counts support this clonotype. V is TRBV7-3 and J is TRBJ1-1; tentative D call: TRBD1 (6 bases). V shed 4 bases and J shed 3 bases, with 12 bases lying between them. The CDR3 runs 14 residues. Germline V gene lookup returns CDR1 SGHTA and CDR2 FQGTGA. The CDR3 DNA is TGTGCCAGCAGCTCACAGGGTGGGGACACTGAAGCTTTCTTT. This sequence encodes CASSSQGGDTEAFF. Full variable domain (rest looked up from reference TRBV7-3 and TRBJ1-1): GAGVSQTPSNKVTEKGKYVELRCDPISGHTALYWYRQSLGQGPEFLIYFQGTGAADDSGLPNDRFFAVRPEGSVSTLKIQRTERGDSAVYLCASSSQGGDTEAFFGQGTRLTVV.

The chain links TRBV20-1 to TRBJ2-7; 8 positions agree with TRBD1. From germline, CDR1 is DFQATT and CDR2 SNEGSKA (reference sequence). The CDR3 length is 12 residues. The J segment lost 4 bases and the V segment lost 4 bases, leaving 3 bases of the junction unmatched. The CDR3 DNA follows: TGCAGTGCTACGACAGGGGTTTACGAGCAGTACTTC. As protein: CSATTGVYEQYF.

In its sample, this clonotype was seen many times. The chain combines TRBV7-8 with TRBJ2-5; D perhaps matches TRBD2 (5 bases). The CDR3 is 13 amino acids. V was pared by 3 bases and J by 3 bases, with 8 bases between. Germline loops: CDR1 SGHVS, CDR2 FQNEAQ. The CDR3: CASSFQREETQYF. DNA for the CDR3: TGTGCCAGCAGCTTCCAGAGGGAAGAGACCCAGTACTTC.

The table lists this clonotype with a few counts. The rearrangement joins TRBV10-3 to TRBJ2-7; D unclear. From germline, CDR1 is ENHRY and CDR2 SYGVKD. This CDR3 contains 13 residues. V lost 3 bases and J lost 2, with 8 bases in between. As DNA, the CDR3 is TGTGCCATCAGTGAAAGCCGCGCCTACGAGCAGTACTTC. The encoded protein is CAISESRAYEQYF.

This clonotype was recorded many times. The rearrangement uses TRBV4-1 and TRBJ2-5, with D perhaps matching TRBD2 (6 bases). Trimming removed 4 bases from V and 5 bases from J, with 17 bases in between. The length of the CDR3 is 15 residues. Looked up from germline, CDR1 is MGHRA and CDR2 is YSYEKL. CDR3 protein: CASSLRDLAVETQYF. CDR3 nucleotides: TGCGCCAGCAGCCTCCGGGACTTAGCGGTGGAGACCCAGTACTTC.

This clonotype was observed many times. CDR3 amino acids: CASSFSGGSYNEQFF. The CDR3 region has the DNA TGTGCCAGCAGTTTTAGCGGGGGCTCCTACAATGAGCAGTTCTTC. The chain links TRBV12-3 or TRBV12-4 to TRBJ2-1, with 9 bases that match TRBD2. The CDR3 totals 15 residues. V lost 3 bases to trimming and J lost 0 bases; unmatched junction nucleotides: 0.

This clonotype was detected many times. The gene calls are TRBV6-1 and TRBJ2-1, with 10 bases identical to TRBD2. This CDR3 is 15 amino acids long. V lost 7 bases to trimming and J lost 8 bases; unmatched junction nucleotides: 11. Germline V CDR1 and CDR2: MNHNS, SASEGT. Here the CDR3 reads CASTPLAGVLYEQFF. DNA of the CDR3: TGTGCCAGCACCCCCCTAGCGGGGGTATTATATGAGCAGTTCTTC.

This clonotype was recorded many times. The chain combines TRBV6-1 with TRBJ2-3; D unclear. V was pared by 6 bases and J by 0 bases, with 10 bases between. The CDR3 covers 14 residues. CDR1 MNHNS and CDR2 SASEGT come from the germline V gene. The CDR3, as DNA: TGTGCCAGCAGCCCCGGAGCTAGCACAGATACGCAGTATTTT. Translation: CASSPGASTDTQYF.